This T cell receptor (beta chain) was identified during a study of blood T cell repertoires in COVID-19. Study information: PBMCs, B-cell-depleted T cells, or T cells were the source of the cDNA or gDNA that made up the material.

CDR1 PRHDT and CDR2 FYEKMQ come from the germline V gene (reference sequence). With 5 bases removed from V and 8 bases from J, the gap between germline ends came to 12 bases. The CDR3 has 13 residues. Method: immunoSEQ multiplex PCR; TCRdb's copy keeps in-frame clones and lacks some. The sample consists of 250,000 or so clones, 88% of them appearing once. In terms of age and location, participants ranged from roughly 18 to 90 years and lived in roughly 22 US areas. Participants had their cohort set by participant-reported clinical history. Sequenced input: PBMCs or T cells enriched from blood (not recorded which). This sequence originates from a woman aged 40 to 50 who had been exposed to COVID-19. The gene calls are TRBV13 and TRBJ1-4; D remains unclear. CDR3 sequence: CASSPNSYEKLFF. The DNA for the CDR3 is TGTGCCAGCAGCCCTAATTCCTACGAAAAACTGTTTTTT.